Below are 23 T cell receptor beta chains sequenced from a single sample in a study of blood T cell repertoires in COVID-19. Sequencing used immunoSEQ multiplex PCR; TCRdb keeps in-frame clones, though not all of them. The sample records about 230,000 clones, 65% to 85% being singletons. The sequenced sample was peripheral blood. These receptors came from a man in his forties with acute or convalescent COVID-19.

The chain uses TRBV5-8 and TRBJ1-5; D remains ambiguous. Germline V lookup: CDR1 SGHTS, CDR2 YDEGEE. The CDR3 loop spans 15 amino acids. The germline V and J ends were trimmed by 4 bases and 2 bases, with 13 bases remaining between them. DNA for the CDR3: TGTGCCAGCAGCCGGAGATCCTCTGGCAATCAGCCCCAGCATTTT. Translated, it gives CASSRRSSGNQPQHF.

The chain is built from TRBV7-2 and TRBJ2-7, with unresolved D. V lost 4 bases, J lost 0 bases, and 13 bases lay in between. Germline V gene lookup returns CDR1 SGHTA and CDR2 FQGNSA. This CDR3 is 15 amino acids long. CDR3 DNA sequence: TGTGCCAGCAGCTCAACCCCGGCTAGCTCCTACGAGCAGTACTTC. This encodes CASSSTPASSYEQYF. The full variable domain, its missing parts supplied by reference TRBV7-2 and TRBJ2-7, is GAGVSQSPSNKVTEKGKDVELRCDPISGHTALYWYRQSLGQGLEFLIYFQGNSAPDKSGLPSDRFSAERTGGSVSTLTIQRTQQEDSAVYLCASSSTPASSYEQYFGPGTRLTVT.

This rearrangement joins TRBV6-5 to TRBJ2-2; 8 positions match TRBD1. Losses at the gene ends were 5 bases for V and 1 base for J; bases not matched to a gene: 3. The CDR3 spans 15 residues. Germline V gene sequence: CDR1 MNHEY, CDR2 SVGAGI. This chain's CDR3 is CASSPGQGNTGELFF. CDR3 bases: TGTGCCAGCAGTCCTGGACAGGGGAACACCGGGGAGCTGTTTTTT.

The chain combines TRBV28 with TRBJ2-3; D may be TRBD1 (6 bases). The CDR3 is 15 amino acids. Germline lookup yields CDR1 MDHEN and CDR2 SYDVKM. Trimming removed 4 bases at V and 3 bases at J, with 14 bases between. Written as DNA, the CDR3 is TGTGCCAGCAGTTCTACAGGGTGGGGGACAGATACGCAGTATTTT. It codes for CASSSTGWGTDTQYF.

This clone has only a few counts. The chain uses TRBV10-3 and TRBJ2-2, with TRBD2 matching over 7 bases. V dropped 11 bases and J dropped 1; count of bases not matched to a gene: 4. The CDR3 extends over 13 amino acids. The V gene's germline CDR1 is ENHRY and CDR2 SYGVKD. The CDR3 sequence: CAAWGGNTGELFF. The CDR3 DNA reads TGTGCCGCCTGGGGGGGGAACACCGGGGAGCTGTTTTTT.

The chain has TRBV6-2 or TRBV6-3 and TRBJ1-1, with a weak D call TRBD1 (5 bases). Germline lookup yields CDR1 MNHEY and CDR2 SVGEGT. This CDR3 is 13 amino acids long. The V and J ends lost 1 base and 2 bases respectively, with 5 bases between them. The CDR3 sequence is CASSYWGNTEAFF. The DNA for the CDR3 is TGTGCCAGCAGTTACTGGGGCAACACTGAAGCTTTCTTT.

The gene calls are TRBV6-2 or TRBV6-3 and TRBJ2-1; D is ambiguous. This CDR3 spans 14 amino acids. V was pared by 4 bases and J by 4 bases, with 11 bases between. Per the germline V gene, CDR1 is MNHEY and CDR2 is SVGEGT. CDR3 region: CASSWPWAYNEQFF. The CDR3 coding sequence is TGTGCCAGCAGTTGGCCATGGGCATACAATGAGCAGTTCTTC.

The gene calls are TRBV6-2 or TRBV6-3 and TRBJ2-7; TRBD2 agrees at 7 bases. This CDR3 spans 16 amino acids. V was clipped by 0 bases and J by 4 bases; unmatched bases: 9. Germline V gives CDR1 MNHEY, CDR2 SVGEGT. The CDR3 DNA reads as TGTGCCAGCAGTTACTCGTGGTCTAGCGGAGATTACGAGCAGTACTTC. This translates into CASSYSWSSGDYEQYF.

The chain uses TRBV2 and TRBJ2-3, with D perhaps matching TRBD2 (6 bases). The V end lost 4 bases, the J end lost 2 bases, and 10 bases lay between the germline ends. The V gene's germline CDR1 is SNHLY and CDR2 FYNNEI. This CDR3 spans 14 amino acids. The CDR3 DNA follows: TGTGCCAGCAGTGTGGGGGGTAACACAGATACGCAGTATTTT. It encodes CASSVGGNTDTQYF.

This clone was picked up one time. This chain joins TRBV5-6 and TRBJ1-3, with 8 nucleotides matching TRBD1. Germline assignment: CDR1 SGHDT and CDR2 YYEEEE. CDR3 length: 17 residues. The junction had 8 bases not matched to a gene; V was cut back by 3 bases and J by 0 bases. CDR3 DNA: TGTGCCAGCAGCTCCGGGACAGGTTCCTACTCTGGAAACACCATATATTTT. Protein: CASSSGTGSYSGNTIYF.

V gene TRBV6-2 or TRBV6-3 combines with J gene TRBJ1-5; D not resolved. Looked up from germline, CDR1 is MNHEY and CDR2 is SVGEGT. The V gene lost 2 bases and the J gene lost 1 base, with 3 bases spanning the gap. This CDR3 contains 13 residues. In nucleotides, the CDR3 is TGTGCCAGCAGTTACAGCAGCAATCAGCCCCAGCATTTT. It encodes CASSYSSNQPQHF.

CDR3 loop: CASSQVRDQPQHF. The CDR3 DNA reads as TGCGCCAGCAGCCAAGTTAGAGATCAGCCCCAGCATTTT. The J gene is TRBJ1-5, the V gene TRBV4-3, with D unclear. Germline values: CDR1 LGHNA, CDR2 YSLEER. The CDR3 covers 13 residues. V was clipped by 1 base and J by 5 bases, with 6 bases between them.

The rearrangement joins TRBV11-3 to TRBJ2-1; 10 bases map to TRBD2. This CDR3 contains 14 residues. V lost 0 bases to trimming and J lost 9 bases; unmatched junction nucleotides: 2. CDR1 and CDR2 from the germline V gene are SGHNT and YENEEA. The CDR3 here is CASSLDPSGGEQFF. As DNA, the CDR3 is TGTGCCAGCAGCTTAGATCCTAGCGGGGGTGAGCAGTTCTTC.

V gene TRBV28 combines with J gene TRBJ2-1; 8 bases map to TRBD1. The CDR3 runs 15 residues. V was pared by 3 bases and J by 7 bases, with 8 bases of the junction left unmatched. CDR1 is MDHEN, CDR2 SYDVKM, per germline. The CDR3 reads CASSFRQGARNEQFF. CDR3 coding DNA: TGTGCCAGCAGTTTCCGGCAGGGGGCGAGGAATGAGCAGTTCTTC.

This chain links TRBV2 with TRBJ2-7, with 11 bases matching TRBD2. The length of the CDR3 is 17 residues. The J segment lost 3 bases and the V segment lost 0 bases, leaving 7 bases of the junction unmatched. Germline assignment: CDR1 SNHLY and CDR2 FYNNEI. As DNA, the CDR3 is TGTGCCAGCAGTGAAGCGAGGGCTAGCGGGAGGAACTACGAGCAGTACTTC. Its protein product is CASSEARASGRNYEQYF.

This clone has a handful of counts. The gene calls are TRBV30 and TRBJ2-2, with D perhaps TRBD1 (6 bases). V dropped 7 bases and J dropped 5 bases, with 20 bases sitting between them. The CDR3 sequence is 15 residues long. Germline-derived CDR1 and CDR2 are GTSNPN and SVGIG (reference sequence). CDR3 nucleotides: TGTGCCTTAAGACAGACCACGCAGGGGACCGGGGAGCTGTTTTTT. Translation gives CALRQTTQGTGELFF.

This clone was seen just once. The J gene is TRBJ2-7, the V gene TRBV19; the D gene is possibly TRBD1 (5 bases). This CDR3 contains 16 residues. The germline V gene encodes CDR1 LNHDA and CDR2 SQIVND (reference sequence). V was cut by 3 bases and J by 0 bases, with 15 bases left in between. The CDR3 sequence: CASSISGRASSYEQYF. CDR3 sequence (DNA): TGTGCCAGTAGTATCTCAGGCAGGGCTAGCTCCTACGAGCAGTACTTC.

The chain couples TRBV5-1 to TRBJ2-2; 11 bases agree with TRBD2. The CDR3 consists of 18 residues. V lost 1 base and J lost 2; bases outside the gene matches: 7. CDR1 is SGHRS, CDR2 YFSETQ, per germline. CDR3 sequence reads: CASSLKTSGTGNTGELFF. The CDR3 DNA is TGCGCCAGCAGCTTGAAGACTAGCGGGACGGGAAACACCGGGGAGCTGTTTTTT.

V is TRBV3-1 (or the pseudogene TRBV3-2) and J is TRBJ2-3; possible D gene TRBD2, 6 bases. Germline CDR1 reads LGHDT; CDR2 reads YNNKEL (reference sequence). The CDR3 totals 16 residues. The V end lost 1 base, the J end lost 4 bases, and 15 bases lay between the germline ends. The chain's CDR3 is CASSQGLWRGADTQYF. In nucleotides, the CDR3 is TGTGCCAGCAGCCAAGGTTTGTGGAGGGGAGCAGATACGCAGTATTTT.

The chain uses TRBV7-9 and TRBJ1-3; D gene uncertain. The CDR3 extends over 15 amino acids. The germline V gene encodes CDR1 SEHNR and CDR2 FQNEAQ (reference sequence). Trimming shortened V by 0 bases and J by 0 bases, and 6 bases separated the two germline ends. The CDR3 region has the DNA TGTGCCAGCAGCTTAGCGGCAGGCTCTGGAAACACCATATATTTT. It encodes CASSLAAGSGNTIYF.

The sample holds a few counts of this clone. The same CDR3 is also encoded by other DNA sequences in this sample. The V and J genes are TRBV12-3 or TRBV12-4 and TRBJ1-1, with a tentative D call TRBD1 (5 bases). The CDR3 totals 13 residues. Trimming pared 6 bases from V and 1 base from J, leaving 9 bases between. The DNA for the CDR3 is TGTGCCAGCAGACTTACAGGGAACACTGAAGCTTTCTTT. Protein: CASRLTGNTEAFF.

The J gene is TRBJ1-1, the V gene TRBV29-1; D remains ambiguous. CDR3 length equals 13 residues. Germline-derived CDR1 and CDR2 are SQVTM and ANQGSEA. The V gene lost 4 bases and the J gene lost 10 bases, with 19 bases spanning the gap. The chain's CDR3 is CSVVEGTDLPAFF. CDR3 DNA sequence: TGCAGCGTTGTTGAGGGAACGGACCTGCCAGCTTTCTTT.

This chain links TRBV4-3 with TRBJ1-2; 10 positions match TRBD1. The CDR3 has 15 residues. Germline loops: CDR1 LGHNA, CDR2 YSLEER. V gave up 1 base and J gave up 8 bases; unmatched junction bases: 7. CDR3 sequence reads: CASSQVRQGARGYTF. CDR3 DNA sequence: TGCGCCAGCAGCCAAGTCCGACAGGGGGCGAGGGGCTACACCTTC.